This TCR beta chain was sequenced for a study of long-term antiretroviral therapy in people with HIV. This CDR3 has 14 residues. V trimming: 6 bases; J trimming: 4 bases; junction bases outside the gene matches: 8. Germline values: CDR1 MNHEY, CDR2 SMNVEV (reference sequence). The assay used was immunoSEQ (version v3.0), run at survey level. TCRdb keeps only in-frame clones here, not all; method: immunoSEQ multiplex PCR. The table has some 30,000 clones, 85% seen once. The sequences come from unsorted PBMCs, collected around 3.3 years after starting antiretroviral therapy. The receptor comes from a man between 18 and 35 years old with HIV. The chain carries TRBV27 and TRBJ1-2; 7 positions match TRBD1. The CDR3 sequence is CASSPGTAFYGYTF. For the CDR3, the DNA is TGTGCCAGCAGCCCCGGGACAGCATTCTATGGCTACACCTTC.